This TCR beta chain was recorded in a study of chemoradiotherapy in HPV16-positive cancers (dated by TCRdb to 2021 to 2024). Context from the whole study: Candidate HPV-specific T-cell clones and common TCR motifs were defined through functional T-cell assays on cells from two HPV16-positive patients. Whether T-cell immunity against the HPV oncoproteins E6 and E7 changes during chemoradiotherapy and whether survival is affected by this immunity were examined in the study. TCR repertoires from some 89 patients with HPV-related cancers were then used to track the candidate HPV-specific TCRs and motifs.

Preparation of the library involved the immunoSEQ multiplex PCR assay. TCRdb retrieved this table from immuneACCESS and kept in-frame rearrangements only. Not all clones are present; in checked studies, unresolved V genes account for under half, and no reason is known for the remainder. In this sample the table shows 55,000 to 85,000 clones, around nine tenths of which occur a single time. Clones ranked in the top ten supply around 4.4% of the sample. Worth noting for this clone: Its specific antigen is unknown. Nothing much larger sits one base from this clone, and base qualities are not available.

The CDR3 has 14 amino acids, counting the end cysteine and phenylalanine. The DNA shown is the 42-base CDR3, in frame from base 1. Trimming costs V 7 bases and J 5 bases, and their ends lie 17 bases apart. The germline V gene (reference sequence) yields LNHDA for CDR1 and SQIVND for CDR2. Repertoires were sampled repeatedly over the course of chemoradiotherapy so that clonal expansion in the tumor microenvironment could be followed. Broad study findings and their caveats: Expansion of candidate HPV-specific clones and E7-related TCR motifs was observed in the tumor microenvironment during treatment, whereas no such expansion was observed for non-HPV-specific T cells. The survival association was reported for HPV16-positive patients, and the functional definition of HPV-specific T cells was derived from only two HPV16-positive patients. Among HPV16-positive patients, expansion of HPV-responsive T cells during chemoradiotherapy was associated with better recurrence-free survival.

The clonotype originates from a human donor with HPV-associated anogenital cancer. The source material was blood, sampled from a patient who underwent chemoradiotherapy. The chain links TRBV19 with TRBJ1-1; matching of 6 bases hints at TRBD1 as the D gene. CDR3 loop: CASTRPGAGTEAFF. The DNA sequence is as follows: TGTGCCAGTACCCGACCGGGGGCGGGGACTGAAGCTTTCTTT.